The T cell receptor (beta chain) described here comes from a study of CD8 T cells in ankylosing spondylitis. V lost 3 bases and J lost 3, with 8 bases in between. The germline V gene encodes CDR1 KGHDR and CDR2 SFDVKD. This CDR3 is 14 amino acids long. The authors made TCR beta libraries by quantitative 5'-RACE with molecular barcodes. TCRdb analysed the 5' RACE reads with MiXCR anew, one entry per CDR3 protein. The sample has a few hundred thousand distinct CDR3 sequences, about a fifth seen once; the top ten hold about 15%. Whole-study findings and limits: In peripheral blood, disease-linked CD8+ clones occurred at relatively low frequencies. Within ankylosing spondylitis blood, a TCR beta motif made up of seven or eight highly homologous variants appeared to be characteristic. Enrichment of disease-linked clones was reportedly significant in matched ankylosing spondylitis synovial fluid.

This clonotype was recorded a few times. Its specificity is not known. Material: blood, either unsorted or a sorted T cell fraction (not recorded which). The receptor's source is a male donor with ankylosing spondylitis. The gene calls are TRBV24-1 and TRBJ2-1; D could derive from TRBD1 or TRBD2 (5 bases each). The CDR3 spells CATSDRDRYNEQFF. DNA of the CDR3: TGTGCCACCAGTGATCGGGACCGCTACAATGAGCAGTTCTTC.